These 18 T cell receptor beta chains came from one sample sequenced in a study of response to subunit inactivated influenza vaccine. TCRdb recomputed calls from the RT-PCR reads with MiXCR, one row per CDR3 protein. The data show around 540,000 distinct CDR3 sequences, approximately 12% seen once. Sample: PBMCs from blood, taken on the day of vaccination. The receptors stem from a man aged 45-65 years who received an inactivated influenza vaccine.

Concerning this clonotype: The junction and the germline gene differ at one end; a read error may be behind it. The rearrangement uses TRBV12-3 or TRBV12-4 and TRBJ2-7; D remains unclear. The CDR3 runs to 13 residues. In nucleotides, the CDR3 is TGTGCCAGCAGTTCCGACCGTTCCTACGAGCAGGACTTC. Amino acids: CASSSDRSYEQDF.

The rearrangement links TRBV19 to TRBJ2-1; D call uncertain. V lost 7 bases, J lost 9 bases, and 13 bases lay in between. Germline lookup yields CDR1 LNHDA and CDR2 SQIVND (reference sequence). The CDR3 sequence is 12 residues long. This CDR3 is CASNDQASEQFF. As DNA, the CDR3 is TGTGCCAGTAACGACCAGGCGAGTGAGCAGTTCTTC.

Here the CDR3 DNA reads TGTGCCAGCAGCTTAGCGGTTTGGAGCACTGAAGCTTTCTTT. Protein sequence: CASSLAVWSTEAFF. The V and J genes are TRBV7-2 and TRBJ1-1, with D unclear. There are 14 residues in the CDR3. In germline, CDR1 is SGHTA, CDR2 FQGNSA. With 0 bases removed from V and 4 bases from J, the gap between germline ends came to 9 bases.

This clonotype was picked up many times. This sequence joins TRBV3-1 and TRBJ2-3, with D unclear. Deletions cut 1 base from V and 14 bases from J, with 10 bases between. Germline values: CDR1 LGHDT, CDR2 YNNKEL (reference sequence). There are 11 residues in the CDR3. CDR3 sequence (DNA): TGTGCCAGCAGCCAAGGACCAAAGGGGTATTTT. Protein: CASSQGPKGYF.

This clonotype was counted a few times. The CDR3 is CASSAWGGTDYEQYF. The CDR3 nucleotides are TGTGCCAGCAGTGCCTGGGGGGGGACAGACTACGAGCAGTACTTC. This rearrangement joins TRBV6-1 to TRBJ2-7; D may be TRBD1 or TRBD2 (7 bases each). This CDR3 has 15 amino acids. Trimming left V 4 bases short and J 3 bases short, with 16 bases between. Germline CDR1 is MNHNS and CDR2 is SASEGT.

Ten or more counts support this clonotype. V usage is TRBV4-3 and J usage is TRBJ2-5, with 10 bases fitting TRBD2. V dropped 1 base and J dropped 3; count of bases not matched to a gene: 5. This CDR3 has 16 residues. Germline V gene lookup returns CDR1 LGHNA and CDR2 YSLEER. The CDR3 DNA sequence: TGCGCCAGCAGCCAAGGCCTCCTAGCGGGAGAAGAGACCCAGTACTTC. It yields the protein CASSQGLLAGEETQYF.

The chain combines TRBV20-1 with TRBJ1-6; the D is unclear. V dropped 3 bases and J dropped 4 bases, with 16 bases sitting between them. This CDR3 spans 16 amino acids. CDR1 is DFQATT, CDR2 SNEGSKA, per germline (reference sequence). The CDR3 DNA reads as TGCAGTGCTAGTACCCGTCTTATCCAGTATAATTCACCCCTCCACTTT. It specifies CSASTRLIQYNSPLHF.

This clonotype has just a few counts. This chain links TRBV5-1 with TRBJ2-7; 7 bases are shared with TRBD1. The CDR3 is made up of 15 amino acids. CDR1 and CDR2 from the germline V gene are SGHRS and YFSETQ. V gave up 2 bases and J gave up 2 bases; unmatched junction bases: 7. CDR3 in amino acids: CASSLGSRGTYEQYF. The CDR3 region has the DNA TGCGCCAGCAGCTTAGGTAGCAGGGGGACCTACGAGCAGTACTTC.

Only a few counts were recorded for this clonotype. The J gene is TRBJ1-1, the V gene TRBV12-3 or TRBV12-4; D gene unclear. Trimming shortened V by 5 bases and J by 4 bases, and 8 bases separated the two germline ends. This CDR3 region has 12 residues. CDR3 in amino acids: CASSTSSTEAFF. The CDR3 DNA follows: TGTGCCAGCAGTACGTCAAGCACTGAAGCTTTCTTT.

The chain has TRBV7-2 and TRBJ2-5; 9 bases fit TRBD2. This CDR3 comprises 16 residues. The V segment lost 5 bases and the J segment 2 bases; nucleotides outside the gene matches: 9. CDR1 and CDR2 (germline): SGHTA, FQGNSA. The CDR3 loop is CASSQGGLAGQETQYF. CDR3 sequence (DNA): TGTGCCAGCAGCCAAGGCGGGCTAGCGGGGCAAGAGACCCAGTACTTC.

This CDR3 is CASSPHRVNEQFF. The CDR3 bases are TGTGCCAGCAGCCCACACAGGGTCAATGAGCAGTTCTTC. The chain joins TRBV11-2 to TRBJ2-1; the D gene is possibly TRBD1 (6 bases). Looked up from germline, CDR1 is SGHAT and CDR2 is FQNNGV. The CDR3 spans 13 residues. Trimming pared 5 bases from V and 6 bases from J, leaving 11 bases between.

The chain is built from TRBV11-1 and TRBJ2-1, with TRBD1 matching over 9 bases. Germline trimming cut 4 bases from V and 7 bases from J; bases unmatched to any gene: 8. Germline V CDR1 and CDR2: SGHAT, FQDESV (reference sequence). The CDR3 has 15 amino acids. In DNA form, the CDR3 reads TGTGCCAGCAGCTCCGGGACAGGGCGGATAAATGAGCAGTTCTTC. Translation gives CASSSGTGRINEQFF.

This clonotype has a count of ten or more. The chain has TRBV4-1 and TRBJ1-1; no clear D gene. Germline assignment: CDR1 MGHRA and CDR2 YSYEKL. Trimming removed 3 bases at V and 5 bases at J, with 13 bases between. This CDR3 is 14 amino acids long. The CDR3 protein is CASSHPVVGTEAFF. The CDR3 nucleotides are TGCGCCAGCAGCCACCCGGTGGTAGGGACTGAAGCTTTCTTT.

The J gene is TRBJ2-3, the V gene TRBV7-8, with D perhaps being TRBD1 or TRBD2 (5 bases each). CDR1 is SGHVS and CDR2 is FQNEAQ in the germline V gene. V lost 5 bases and J lost 3, with 15 bases in between. This CDR3 is built from 15 residues. The CDR3 sequence: CASSPRDRITDTQYF. For the CDR3, the DNA is TGTGCCAGCAGCCCCCGGGACCGTATAACAGATACGCAGTATTTT.

V usage is TRBV15 and J usage is TRBJ2-3; perhaps D is TRBD1 or TRBD2 (6 bases each). CDR1 and CDR2 (germline): LNHNV, YYDKDF (reference sequence). CDR3 length: 17 amino acids. V lost 1 base, J lost 5 bases, and 19 bases lay in between. The CDR3 protein is CATSRVPRGGRGDTQYF. CDR3 DNA: TGTGCCACCAGCAGAGTCCCCCGAGGGGGGCGCGGAGATACGCAGTATTTT.

This clonotype turned up a few times. The J gene is TRBJ2-3, the V gene TRBV11-2, with 9 nucleotides matching TRBD2. There are 16 residues in the CDR3. Trimming removed 4 bases from V and 3 bases from J; junction bases left unmatched: 8. Germline V CDR1 and CDR2: SGHAT, FQNNGV. CDR3 in DNA: TGTGCCAGCAGCTCCCAGCTAGCGGGACTAACAGATACGCAGTATTTT. As protein: CASSSQLAGLTDTQYF.

This clonotype was seen only a few times. The chain uses TRBV12-3 or TRBV12-4 and TRBJ1-6; the D gene is possibly TRBD1 (5 bases). This CDR3 is built from 14 residues. Trimming removed 5 bases from V and 9 bases from J, with 14 bases in between. CDR3 nucleotides: TGTGCCAGCAGTCCAGACAGTAGGGTTTCACCCCTCCACTTT. It translates to CASSPDSRVSPLHF.

The table lists this clonotype with a few counts. The chain couples TRBV6-5 to TRBJ2-7; D not resolved. CDR3 length: 15 residues. Trimming shortened V by 0 bases and J by 2 bases, and 11 bases separated the two germline ends. The germline CDR1 and CDR2 sequences are MNHEY and SVGAGI. In DNA, the CDR3 is TGTGCCAGCAGTTACTCCTCAAGGGCCCCCTACGAGCAGTACTTC. This sequence encodes CASSYSSRAPYEQYF.